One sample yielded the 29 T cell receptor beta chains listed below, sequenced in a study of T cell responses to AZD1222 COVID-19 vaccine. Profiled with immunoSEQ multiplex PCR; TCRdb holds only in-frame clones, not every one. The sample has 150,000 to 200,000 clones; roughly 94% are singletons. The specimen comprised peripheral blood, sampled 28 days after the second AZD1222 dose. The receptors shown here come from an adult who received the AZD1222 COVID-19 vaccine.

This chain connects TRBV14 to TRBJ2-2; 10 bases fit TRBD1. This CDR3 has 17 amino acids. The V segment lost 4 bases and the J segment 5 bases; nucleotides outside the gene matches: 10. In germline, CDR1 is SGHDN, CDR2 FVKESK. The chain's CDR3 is CASSPPGQGPQTGELFF. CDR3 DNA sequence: TGTGCCAGCAGCCCCCCGGGACAGGGGCCCCAAACCGGGGAGCTGTTTTTT.

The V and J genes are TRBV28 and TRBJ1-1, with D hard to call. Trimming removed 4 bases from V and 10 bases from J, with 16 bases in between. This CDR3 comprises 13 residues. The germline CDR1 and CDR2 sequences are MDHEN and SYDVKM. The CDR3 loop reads CASSYIPRTAAFF. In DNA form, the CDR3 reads TGTGCCAGCAGTTATATTCCCCGGACCGCAGCTTTCTTT.

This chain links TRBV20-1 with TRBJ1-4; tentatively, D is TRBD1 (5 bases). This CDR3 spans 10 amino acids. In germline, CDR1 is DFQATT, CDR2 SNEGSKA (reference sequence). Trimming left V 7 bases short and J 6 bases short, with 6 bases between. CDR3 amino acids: CSVGDEKLFF. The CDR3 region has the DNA TGCAGTGTGGGGGATGAAAAACTGTTTTTT.

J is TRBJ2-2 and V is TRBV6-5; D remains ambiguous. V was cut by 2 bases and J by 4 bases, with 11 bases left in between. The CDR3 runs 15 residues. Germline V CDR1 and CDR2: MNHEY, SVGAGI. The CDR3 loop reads CASSYGAPGTGELFF. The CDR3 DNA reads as TGTGCCAGCAGTTACGGCGCCCCGGGCACCGGGGAGCTGTTTTTT.

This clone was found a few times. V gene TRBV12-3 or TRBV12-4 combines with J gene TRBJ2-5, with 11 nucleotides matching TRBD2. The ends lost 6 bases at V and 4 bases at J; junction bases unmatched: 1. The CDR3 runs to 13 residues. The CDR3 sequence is CASSGLAGETQYF. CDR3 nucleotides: TGTGCCAGCAGCGGACTAGCGGGAGAGACCCAGTACTTC.

The CDR3 nucleotides read TGTGCCAGCAATTCGAGGACAGGGGGGACCGGGGAGCTGTTTTTT. This codes for CASNSRTGGTGELFF. This chain uses TRBV6-5 with TRBJ2-2; 10 bases are shared with TRBD1. CDR1 and CDR2 from the germline V gene are MNHEY and SVGAGI. Trimming removed 7 bases from V and 5 bases from J; junction bases left unmatched: 7. The CDR3 spans 15 residues.

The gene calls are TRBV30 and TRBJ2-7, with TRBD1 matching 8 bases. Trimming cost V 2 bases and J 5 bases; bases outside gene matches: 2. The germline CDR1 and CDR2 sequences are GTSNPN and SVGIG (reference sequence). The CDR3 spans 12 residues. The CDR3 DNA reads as TGTGCCTGGAGTCGACAGGGGAACGAGCAGTACTTC. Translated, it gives CAWSRQGNEQYF. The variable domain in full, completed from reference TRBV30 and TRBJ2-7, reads SQTIHQWPATLVQPVGSPLSLECTVEGTSNPNLYWYRQAAGRGLQLLFYSVGIGQISSEVPQNLSASRPQDRQFILSSKKLLLSDSGFYLCAWSRQGNEQYFGPGTRLTVT.

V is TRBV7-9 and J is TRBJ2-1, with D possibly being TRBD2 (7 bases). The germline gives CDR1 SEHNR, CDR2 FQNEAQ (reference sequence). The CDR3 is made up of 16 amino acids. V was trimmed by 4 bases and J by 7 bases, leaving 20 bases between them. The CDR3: CASSYPRGDYLNEQFF. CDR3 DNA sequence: TGTGCCAGCAGCTACCCTAGGGGGGACTATTTGAATGAGCAGTTCTTC.

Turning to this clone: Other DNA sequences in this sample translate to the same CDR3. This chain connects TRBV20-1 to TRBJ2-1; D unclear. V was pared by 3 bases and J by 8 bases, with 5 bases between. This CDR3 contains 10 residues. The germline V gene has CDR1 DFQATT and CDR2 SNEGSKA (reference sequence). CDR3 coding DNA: TGCAGTGCTAGTGGGGATGAGCAGTTCTTC. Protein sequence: CSASGDEQFF.

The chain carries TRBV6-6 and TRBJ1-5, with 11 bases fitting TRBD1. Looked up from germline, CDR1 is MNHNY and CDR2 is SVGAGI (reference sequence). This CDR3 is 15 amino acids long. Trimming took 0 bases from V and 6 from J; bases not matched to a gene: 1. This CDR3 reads CASSYSGTGGQPQHF. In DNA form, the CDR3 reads TGTGCCAGCAGTTACTCCGGGACAGGGGGTCAGCCCCAGCATTTT.

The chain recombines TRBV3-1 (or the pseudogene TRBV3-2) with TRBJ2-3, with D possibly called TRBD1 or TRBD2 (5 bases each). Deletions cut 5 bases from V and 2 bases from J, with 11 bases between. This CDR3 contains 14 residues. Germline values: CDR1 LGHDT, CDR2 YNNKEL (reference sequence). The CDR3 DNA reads TGTGCCAGCAGCGACCACGGGACCACAGATACGCAGTATTTT. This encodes CASSDHGTTDTQYF.

In nucleotides, the CDR3 is TGTGCCAGCAGTTACACCCGACAGGGGAGGAACACTGAAGCTTTCTTT. Protein sequence: CASSYTRQGRNTEAFF. The chain is built from TRBV6-2 or TRBV6-3 and TRBJ1-1; 8 bases fit TRBD1. CDR3 size: 16 residues. Germline CDR1 is MNHEY and CDR2 is SVGEGT. Trimming removed 2 bases from V and 1 base from J; junction bases left unmatched: 6.

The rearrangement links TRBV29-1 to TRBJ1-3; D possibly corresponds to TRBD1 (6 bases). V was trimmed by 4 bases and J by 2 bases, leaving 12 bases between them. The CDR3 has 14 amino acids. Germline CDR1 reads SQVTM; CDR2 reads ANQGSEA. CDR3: CSVGGGRAGNTIYF. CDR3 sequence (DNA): TGCAGCGTTGGGGGGGGCAGGGCTGGAAACACCATATATTTT.

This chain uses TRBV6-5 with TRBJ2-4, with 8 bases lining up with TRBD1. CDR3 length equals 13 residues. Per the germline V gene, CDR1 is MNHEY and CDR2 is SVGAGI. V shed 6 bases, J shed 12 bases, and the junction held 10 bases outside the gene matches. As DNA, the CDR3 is TGTGCCAGCAGCAACAAGGACAGGGAAAGTCAGTACTTC. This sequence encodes CASSNKDRESQYF.

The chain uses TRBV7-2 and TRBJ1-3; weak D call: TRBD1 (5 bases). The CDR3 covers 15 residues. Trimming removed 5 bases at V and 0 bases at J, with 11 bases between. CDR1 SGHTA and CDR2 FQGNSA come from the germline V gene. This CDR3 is CASSPDSSSGNTIYF. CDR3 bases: TGTGCCAGCAGCCCAGACAGTTCCTCTGGAAACACCATATATTTT. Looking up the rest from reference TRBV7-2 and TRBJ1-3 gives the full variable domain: GAGVSQSPSNKVTEKGKDVELRCDPISGHTALYWYRQSLGQGLEFLIYFQGNSAPDKSGLPSDRFSAERTGGSVSTLTIQRTQQEDSAVYLCASSPDSSSGNTIYFGEGSWLTVV.

CDR3 residues: CASSFPPSLGNTIYF. As DNA, the CDR3 is TGTGCCAGCAGTTTCCCGCCTTCCCTCGGAAACACCATATATTTT. This rearrangement joins TRBV28 to TRBJ1-3, with D unresolved. The CDR3 extends over 15 amino acids. Germline CDR1 and CDR2: MDHEN and SYDVKM. V dropped 3 bases and J dropped 4 bases, with 13 bases sitting between them. Full variable domain (outside the CDR3, taken from reference TRBV28 and TRBJ1-3): DVKVTQSSRYLVKRTGEKVFLECVQDMDHENMFWYRQDPGLGLRLIYFSYDVKMKEKGDIPEGYSVSREKKERFSLILESASTNQTSMYLCASSFPPSLGNTIYFGEGSWLTVV.

Written as DNA, the CDR3 is TGTGCCAGCAGCTTAGAGAGTGGTCGGACCGTAATGGAAAAACTGTTTTTT. Translating it yields CASSLESGRTVMEKLFF. The V call is TRBV7-2, the J call TRBJ1-4; D not certain. The V gene lost 1 base and the J gene lost 8 bases, with 20 bases spanning the gap. The length of the CDR3 is 17 residues. From germline, CDR1 is SGHTA and CDR2 FQGNSA.

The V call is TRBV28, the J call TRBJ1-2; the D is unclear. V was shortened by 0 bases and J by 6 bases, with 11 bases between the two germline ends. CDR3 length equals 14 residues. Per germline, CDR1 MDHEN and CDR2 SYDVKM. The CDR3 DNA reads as TGTGCCAGCAGTTTATGGGGATTCCTTCATGGCTACACCTTC. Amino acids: CASSLWGFLHGYTF.

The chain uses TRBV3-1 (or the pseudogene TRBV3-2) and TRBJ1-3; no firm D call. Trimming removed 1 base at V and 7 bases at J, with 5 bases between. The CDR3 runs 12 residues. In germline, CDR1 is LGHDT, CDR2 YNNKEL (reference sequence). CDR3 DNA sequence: TGTGCCAGCAGCCAAGGCGGGAACACCATATATTTT. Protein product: CASSQGGNTIYF.

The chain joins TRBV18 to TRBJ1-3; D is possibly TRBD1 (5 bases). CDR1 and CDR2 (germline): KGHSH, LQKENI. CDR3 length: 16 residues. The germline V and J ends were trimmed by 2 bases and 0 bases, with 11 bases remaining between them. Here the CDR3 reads CASSPDVGGSGNTIYF. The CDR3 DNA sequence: TGTGCCAGCTCACCAGATGTTGGGGGCTCTGGAAACACCATATATTTT.

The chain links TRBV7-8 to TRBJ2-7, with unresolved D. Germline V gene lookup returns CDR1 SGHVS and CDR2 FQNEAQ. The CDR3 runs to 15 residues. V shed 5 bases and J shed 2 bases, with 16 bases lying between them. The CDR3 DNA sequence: TGTGCCAGCAGCGGGATTTTCCCGAGACCCTACGAGCAGTACTTC. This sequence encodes CASSGIFPRPYEQYF.

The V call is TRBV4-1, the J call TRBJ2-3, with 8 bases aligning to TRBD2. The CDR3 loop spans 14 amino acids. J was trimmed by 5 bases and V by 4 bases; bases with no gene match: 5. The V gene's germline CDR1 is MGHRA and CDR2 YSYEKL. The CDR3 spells CASSLREEIDTQYF. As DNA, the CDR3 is TGCGCCAGCAGCCTGCGGGAGGAGATAGATACGCAGTATTTT.

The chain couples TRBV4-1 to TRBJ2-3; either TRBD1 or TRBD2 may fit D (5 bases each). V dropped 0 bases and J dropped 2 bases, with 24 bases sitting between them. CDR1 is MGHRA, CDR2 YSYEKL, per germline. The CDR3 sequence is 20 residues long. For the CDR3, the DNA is TGCGCCAGCAGCCAAGATATGGGGACGGTAGTTTGGGGTCTCACAGATACGCAGTATTTT. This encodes CASSQDMGTVVWGLTDTQYF.

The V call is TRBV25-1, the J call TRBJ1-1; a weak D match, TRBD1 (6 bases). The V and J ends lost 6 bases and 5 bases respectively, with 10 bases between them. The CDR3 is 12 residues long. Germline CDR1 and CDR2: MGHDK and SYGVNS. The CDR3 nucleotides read TGTGCCAGCAGGGTAGGGGGAACTGAAGCTTTCTTT. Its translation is CASRVGGTEAFF.

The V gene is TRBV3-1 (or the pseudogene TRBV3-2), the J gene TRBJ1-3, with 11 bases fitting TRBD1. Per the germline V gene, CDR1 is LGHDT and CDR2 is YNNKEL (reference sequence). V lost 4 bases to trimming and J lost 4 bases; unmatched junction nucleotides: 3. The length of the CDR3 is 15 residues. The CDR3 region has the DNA TGTGCCAGCAGCCTGGACAGGGGGCTCGGAAACACCATATATTTT. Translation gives CASSLDRGLGNTIYF.

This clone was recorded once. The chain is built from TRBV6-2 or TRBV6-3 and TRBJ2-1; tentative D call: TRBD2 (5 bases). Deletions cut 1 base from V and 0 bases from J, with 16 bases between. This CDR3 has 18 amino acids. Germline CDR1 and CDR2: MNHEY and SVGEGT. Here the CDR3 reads CASSYLTTPERSYNEQFF. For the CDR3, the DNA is TGTGCCAGCAGTTACTTGACTACGCCGGAACGCTCCTACAATGAGCAGTTCTTC.

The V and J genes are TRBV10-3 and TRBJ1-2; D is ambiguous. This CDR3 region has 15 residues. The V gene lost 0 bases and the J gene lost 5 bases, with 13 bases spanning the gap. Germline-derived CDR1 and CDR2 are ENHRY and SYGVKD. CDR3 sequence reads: CAISESYSPRYGYTF. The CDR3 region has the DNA TGTGCCATCAGTGAGTCGTACAGCCCCAGGTATGGCTACACCTTC.

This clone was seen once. CDR3 DNA sequence: TGTGCCAGCAGCCTAGGCGTGGGACAGGGTCTCTACGAGCAGTACTTC. It specifies CASSLGVGQGLYEQYF. The chain is built from TRBV7-3 and TRBJ2-7; TRBD1 aligns across 9 bases. The V gene's germline CDR1 is SGHTA and CDR2 FQGTGA. V gave up 5 bases and J gave up 3 bases; unmatched junction bases: 11. This CDR3 comprises 16 residues.

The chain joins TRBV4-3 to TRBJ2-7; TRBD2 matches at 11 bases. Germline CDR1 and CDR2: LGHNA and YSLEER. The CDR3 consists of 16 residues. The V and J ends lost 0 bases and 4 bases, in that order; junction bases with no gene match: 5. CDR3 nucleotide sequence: TGCGCCAGCAGCCAAGATCTAGCGGGAGGAAAGTACGAGCAGTACTTC. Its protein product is CASSQDLAGGKYEQYF.